The 12 T cell receptor beta chains listed next were all sequenced from one sample in a study of T cell responses to AZD1222 COVID-19 vaccine. Repertoires were generated with immunoSEQ multiplex PCR, while TCRdb's copy carries only in-frame clones and drops some. The repertoire consists of about 96,000 clones, with 89% occurring once and the leading ten covering 1.5% to 2%. Sequencing used peripheral blood, obtained on day 0 of AZD1222 vaccination. All receptors derive from an adult in good health.

The J gene is TRBJ2-2, the V gene TRBV9; no definite D call. The V end was cut by 3 bases, the J end by 8 bases, with 8 bases between. The CDR3 is 12 residues long. Germline V gene sequence: CDR1 SGDLS, CDR2 YYNGEE. The DNA of the CDR3 is TGTGCCAGCAGCGGCAGGAGAGGGGAGCTGTTTTTT. It is translated as CASSGRRGELFF.

The CDR3 region is CASSTDGGWTEAFF. The CDR3, as DNA: TGTGCCAGTAGTACGGACGGGGGTTGGACTGAAGCTTTCTTT. The chain uses TRBV19 and TRBJ1-1; perhaps TRBD1 as D (5 bases). The germline CDR1 and CDR2 sequences are LNHDA and SQIVND (reference sequence). CDR3 size: 14 residues. V was cut by 4 bases and J by 5 bases, with 14 bases left in between. The whole variable domain, filled in from reference TRBV19 and TRBJ1-1, reads DGGITQSPKYLFRKEGQNVTLSCEQNLNHDAMYWYRQDPGQGLRLIYYSQIVNDFQKGDIAEGYSVSREKKESFPLTVTSAQKNPTAFYLCASSTDGGWTEAFFGQGTRLTVV.

The rearrangement uses TRBV9 and TRBJ2-2; 11 nucleotides match TRBD2. The V segment lost 0 bases and the J segment 1 base; nucleotides outside the gene matches: 17. This CDR3 region has 22 residues. CDR1 is SGDLS and CDR2 is YYNGEE in the germline V gene. CDR3 coding DNA: TGTGCCAGCAGCGTAGCAATCCCCCGGGCTAGCGGGGGGAAGGTGAACACCGGGGAGCTGTTTTTT. This codes for CASSVAIPRASGGKVNTGELFF.

The rearrangement links TRBV4-1 to TRBJ1-5; D is uncertain. Germline V gene data show CDR1 as MGHRA and CDR2 as YSYEKL. V was clipped by 0 bases and J by 3 bases, with 0 bases between them. This CDR3 is 12 amino acids long. The DNA of the CDR3 is TGCGCCAGCAGCCAAGACAATCAGCCCCAGCATTTT. Translated, it gives CASSQDNQPQHF.

The genes are TRBV7-2 and TRBJ1-1; D is unclear. Germline values: CDR1 SGHTA, CDR2 FQGNSA. Between the trimmed V and J ends, which lost 0 bases and 2 bases, there was a span of 10 bases. This CDR3 region has 15 residues. The DNA for the CDR3 is TGTGCCAGCAGCTTAGCGGGCCAAAAAAACACTGAAGCTTTCTTT. It encodes CASSLAGQKNTEAFF.

This chain connects TRBV5-1 to TRBJ2-5; the match to TRBD2 covers 7 bases. There are 14 residues in the CDR3. Germline V gene data show CDR1 as SGHRS and CDR2 as YFSETQ. The junction had 8 bases not matched to a gene; V was cut back by 4 bases and J by 5 bases. The CDR3 nucleotides are TGCGCCAGCAGCCTGGGGGACTACGCGGAGACCCAGTACTTC. Translation gives CASSLGDYAETQYF.

The chain employs TRBV28 and TRBJ1-4; D unresolved. From germline, CDR1 is MDHEN and CDR2 SYDVKM. The CDR3 sequence is 11 residues long. The V end lost 6 bases, the J end lost 8 bases, and 7 bases lay between the germline ends. In DNA form, the CDR3 reads TGTGCCAGCAGCCAGCGGGAAAAACTGTTTTTT. Its translation is CASSQREKLFF.

The chain has TRBV6-1 and TRBJ2-6; D gene uncertain. The CDR3 loop spans 11 amino acids. The germline V gene encodes CDR1 MNHNS and CDR2 SASEGT. The germline V and J ends were trimmed by 7 bases and 9 bases, with 7 bases remaining between them. The CDR3 DNA follows: TGTGCCAGCACCTCCAACAACGTCCTGACTTTC. Residues: CASTSNNVLTF.

The chain combines TRBV27 with TRBJ1-2, with 8 nucleotides matching TRBD1. In germline, CDR1 is MNHEY, CDR2 SMNVEV (reference sequence). J gave up 14 bases and V 11 bases, and 13 bases lay outside the gene matches. The CDR3 has 11 residues. The CDR3 spells CAAGQEPPGTF. CDR3 nucleotide sequence: TGTGCCGCGGGACAGGAACCTCCGGGGACCTTC.

This sequence joins TRBV10-1 and TRBJ2-1; TRBD1 or TRBD2 may be the D gene (7 bases each). Germline values: CDR1 WNHNN, CDR2 SYGVQD (reference sequence). The V and J ends lost 3 bases and 8 bases respectively, with 11 bases between them. The CDR3 loop spans 13 amino acids. CDR3 region: CASSDQGGHEQFF. DNA for the CDR3: TGCGCCAGCAGTGACCAGGGGGGGCATGAGCAGTTCTTC.

The chain links TRBV11-2 to TRBJ1-1; 7 positions match TRBD1. Germline assignment: CDR1 SGHAT and CDR2 FQNNGV. This CDR3 contains 16 residues. V lost 2 bases and J lost 3; bases outside the gene matches: 9. The CDR3 coding sequence is TGTGCCAGCAGCTTATTACCCGGGACAGCGGACACTGAAGCTTTCTTT. It is translated as CASSLLPGTADTEAFF.

This chain connects TRBV2 to TRBJ1-2; D perhaps matches TRBD1 (5 bases). This CDR3 contains 17 residues. With 7 bases removed from V and 5 bases from J, the gap between germline ends came to 26 bases. Germline loops: CDR1 SNHLY, CDR2 FYNNEI. The CDR3 loop is CASTLGGSGGRRYGYTF. CDR3 sequence (DNA): TGTGCCAGCACCTTAGGAGGGAGCGGGGGTAGGAGATATGGCTACACCTTC.